This paragraph reports one T cell receptor beta chain. Its antigen is not known. The germline V gene has CDR1 SGHRS and CDR2 YFSETQ. The CDR3 has 16 amino acids. With V trimmed by 0 bases and J by 4 bases, 3 bases remained unmatched. The PCR ran on 60 Vbeta and 13 Jbeta primers. The assay was immunoSEQ multiplex PCR, and TCRdb's table has in-frame clones only and misses some. The data contain 100,000 to 150,000 clones, 70% to 80% of them singletons. This specimen comes from a study of cytomegalovirus exposure and HLA in healthy donors. Overall study results and limits: Later on, an analysis showed TCR association rates differing by HLA locus, with DRB1 the most and HLA-C the fewest. Earlier results showed most TCR beta V segments being productive about 90% or about 30% of the time.

The receptor was derived from a woman aged 55-75 years in good health and CMV-seropositive. The sequencing sample was made of PBMCs. This chain joins TRBV5-1 and TRBJ2-1, with TRBD2 matching over 11 bases. The CDR3 spells CASSLVWTSGYNEQFF. For the CDR3, the DNA is TGCGCCAGCAGCTTGGTATGGACTAGCGGGTACAATGAGCAGTTCTTC.